This passage covers 14 T cell receptor beta chains from one sample sequenced in a study of OX40 agonist ivuxolimab in advanced cancers. Here immunoSEQ multiplex PCR was the method, and the copy in TCRdb shows in-frame clones only, minus some. The table shows around 80,000 clones, with around nine tenths occurring only once. The sample was CD4+ or CD8+ T cells sorted from blood, taken in a trial of the OX40 agonist ivuxolimab. The receptors shown here come from an adult with an advanced solid tumor such as melanoma, head and neck, liver or kidney cancer.

The chain is built from TRBV5-6 and TRBJ2-7; 9 bases line up with TRBD2. The germline V gene encodes CDR1 SGHDT and CDR2 YYEEEE. The trim removed 1 base at V and 6 bases at J, leaving 5 bases unmatched. This CDR3 has 14 residues. CDR3 sequence: CASSLFIAGAEQYF. The CDR3 nucleotides are TGTGCCAGCAGCTTGTTTATAGCGGGAGCCGAGCAGTACTTC.

The rearrangement joins TRBV2 to TRBJ2-1, with D unclear. The CDR3 contains 14 residues. The germline gives CDR1 SNHLY, CDR2 FYNNEI. Trimming took 2 bases from V and 7 from J, leaving 12 bases between them. CDR3 in DNA: TGTGCCAGCAGTGAAACCGTAAACGGGAATGAGCAGTTCTTC. Translated, it gives CASSETVNGNEQFF.

The chain couples TRBV27 to TRBJ1-5; D is possibly TRBD1 (5 bases). The V gene's germline CDR1 is MNHEY and CDR2 SMNVEV (reference sequence). This CDR3 contains 16 residues. Trimming took 4 bases from V and 3 from J, leaving 16 bases between them. This CDR3 reads CASSSTGQHYNQPQHF. In DNA, the CDR3 is TGTGCCAGCAGTTCAACCGGACAACACTACAATCAGCCCCAGCATTTT.

V usage is TRBV18 and J usage is TRBJ1-1; D gene uncertain. Germline assignment: CDR1 KGHSH and CDR2 LQKENI. Trimming removed 1 base from V and 0 bases from J, with 15 bases in between. This CDR3 comprises 17 residues. CDR3 protein: CASSPRSLAYLNTEAFF. The CDR3 DNA follows: TGTGCCAGCTCACCACGATCTTTGGCTTACTTGAACACTGAAGCTTTCTTT.

V and J are TRBV5-8 and TRBJ2-7; weak D call: TRBD1 (5 bases). V lost 0 bases, J lost 2 bases, and 6 bases lay in between. Germline V gives CDR1 SGHTS, CDR2 YDEGEE. The CDR3 is made up of 13 amino acids. This chain's CDR3 is CASSLEGAYEQYF. CDR3 DNA: TGTGCCAGCAGCTTGGAAGGGGCCTACGAGCAGTACTTC.

This clone was recorded a few times. V usage is TRBV13 and J usage is TRBJ2-1; no clear D. V was clipped by 7 bases and J by 4 bases, with 14 bases between them. Germline CDR1 reads PRHDT; CDR2 reads FYEKMQ (reference sequence). The CDR3 runs 14 residues. This chain's CDR3 is CASIQYDLYNEQFF. DNA of the CDR3: TGTGCCAGCATCCAGTATGATTTATACAATGAGCAGTTCTTC.

Written as DNA, the CDR3 is TGCAGCGTTGAAGATTACCAGGGGGCTCCCCAAGAGACCCAGTACTTC. It encodes CSVEDYQGAPQETQYF. The J gene is TRBJ2-5, the V gene TRBV29-1; TRBD1 aligns across 8 bases. Germline trimming cut 0 bases from V and 1 base from J; bases unmatched to any gene: 7. The CDR3 totals 16 residues. Germline lookup yields CDR1 SQVTM and CDR2 ANQGSEA.

This chain joins TRBV19 and TRBJ2-5; 7 nucleotides line up with TRBD1. The CDR3 extends over 15 amino acids. V lost 5 bases to trimming and J lost 5 bases; unmatched junction nucleotides: 11. Germline V CDR1 and CDR2: LNHDA, SQIVND (reference sequence). Here the CDR3 reads CASSSRQGLGETQYF. Here the CDR3 DNA reads TGTGCCAGTAGTTCCCGACAGGGATTGGGGGAGACCCAGTACTTC.

This chain joins TRBV5-6 and TRBJ2-1; TRBD2 agrees at 13 bases. This CDR3 has 18 residues. Germline V gene sequence: CDR1 SGHDT, CDR2 YYEEEE. The V and J ends lost 0 bases and 7 bases, in that order; junction bases with no gene match: 10. CDR3 amino acids: CASSLVLAGGPRENEQFF. The CDR3 DNA reads as TGTGCCAGCAGCTTGGTACTAGCGGGAGGGCCAAGAGAAAATGAGCAGTTCTTC.

This chain joins TRBV7-8 and TRBJ2-5; perhaps TRBD1 as D (6 bases). This CDR3 region has 16 residues. Trimming took off 5 bases at V and 4 bases at J, with 20 bases between the two ends. Germline assignment: CDR1 SGHVS and CDR2 FQNEAQ. This CDR3 is CASSQNTGTRGETQYF. Here the CDR3 DNA reads TGTGCCAGCAGCCAGAATACCGGGACAAGGGGAGAGACCCAGTACTTC.

The rearrangement joins TRBV4-2 to TRBJ2-1; D may be TRBD2 (5 bases). The ends were cut back, 0 bases at V and 1 base at J, with 13 bases in the middle. Germline V gives CDR1 LGHNA, CDR2 YNFKEQ. This CDR3 comprises 17 residues. CDR3 in amino acids: CASSQEGTRASYNEQFF. The CDR3 DNA reads TGTGCCAGCAGCCAAGAAGGAACGCGGGCGTCCTACAATGAGCAGTTCTTC.

This chain uses TRBV6-5 with TRBJ1-3; a weak D match, TRBD1 (5 bases). Trimming left V 4 bases short and J 0 bases short, with 13 bases between. From germline, CDR1 is MNHEY and CDR2 SVGAGI. The CDR3 covers 16 residues. CDR3: CASSFRVGLSGNTIYF. The CDR3 DNA reads as TGTGCCAGCAGTTTTCGCGTGGGGCTCTCTGGAAACACCATATATTTT.

The V gene is TRBV20-1, the J gene TRBJ2-5; weak D call: TRBD1 (5 bases). Germline CDR1 reads DFQATT; CDR2 reads SNEGSKA (reference sequence). This CDR3 is 11 amino acids long. Trimming took 3 bases from V and 4 from J, leaving 6 bases between them. In DNA form, the CDR3 reads TGCAGTGCTAGTGACAGAGAGACCCAGTACTTC. Translating it yields CSASDRETQYF.

This chain connects TRBV28 to TRBJ2-4; 12 nucleotides line up with TRBD2. V lost 5 bases to trimming and J lost 2 bases; unmatched junction nucleotides: 7. This CDR3 is built from 17 residues. Per germline, CDR1 MDHEN and CDR2 SYDVKM. For the CDR3, the DNA is TGTGCCAGCAGTACACGACTAGCGGGAGTAACCAAAAACATTCAGTACTTC. Encoded protein: CASSTRLAGVTKNIQYF.